This paragraph reports one T cell receptor beta chain. The target of this receptor is not known. It has no much larger one-base neighbor in the sample; base qualities were not kept. Whole blood was collected in K2EDTA tubes by collaborating institutions according to the institutions' own protocols. For TCRbeta analysis, collaborators shipped samples as frozen whole blood, isolated PBMCs, or DNA extracted from either of those sample types. These data come from a study of blood T cell repertoires in COVID-19 (TCRdb year 2020). Study-level background: Collaborator samples came from the United States, Italy and Spain and covered acute and convalescent phases of COVID-19. The dataset comprised deeply sampled blood TCRbeta repertoires from subjects exposed to, actively infected with, or recovered from COVID-19. The material from the prospective study consisted of cDNA or gDNA derived from T cells, B-cell-depleted T cells, or PBMCs. Samples came from the ongoing ImmuneRACE study (first 160 participants) plus 1,254 subjects from 6 global collaborators. The repertoires were released in a freely available public database intended as a resource for research on the immune response to SARS-CoV-2. Nearly every sample came with metadata listing a de-identified subject ID, COVID-19 status, age in years and sex. Where HLA class I and class II types were available, the types were taken from metadata supplied by the sample provider, not from assay-based typing. General conclusions and limits of the study: The amount of clinical and demographic metadata varied by source and participant and was provided uncurated.

TCRbeta CDR3 regions were amplified from genomic DNA using the immunoSEQ Assay, a bias-controlled multiplex PCR. The study's processing was this. Nucleated cell counts per sample were estimated from amplification of reference gene primers within the assay. Sequence reads were collapsed and filtered to measure the absolute abundance of every unique TCRbeta CDR3 rearrangement. For each sample, productive Simpson clonality was calculated as the square root of Simpson's diversity index over productive rearrangements. TCRdb mirrors the immuneACCESS table, restricted to in-frame sequences. Some clones are absent from its copies; in checked studies, under half trace to an unresolved V gene, and the reason for the others is unknown. Clone size and the V and J calls come from that table; the DNA yielded D and trimming. This sample has some 100,000 clones in its table, and around four fifths of those were observed once. 15% to 20% of the sample is held by the ten biggest clonotypes.

The CDR3, cysteine through phenylalanine, is 13 amino acids long. The retained sequence is limited to the CDR3, 39 bases, with the frame set at the first base. V loses 3 bases, J loses 3 bases, and the germline ends lie 5 bases apart. Recombination linked TRBV12-3 or TRBV12-4 to TRBJ2-2, with no D gene named confidently. The sequence was collected from a woman aged 60 to 75 with acute or convalescent COVID-19. Sequenced input: peripheral blood. The nucleotide sequence is given as TGTGCCAGCAGTTTTGTCGACACCGGGGAGCTGTTTTTT. Translated, it gives CASSFVDTGELFF.